The clone carrying this T cell receptor (beta chain) was counted a few times. TCRdb called the RT-PCR reads again in MiXCR, with one record for every CDR3 protein. The sample consists of about 520,000 distinct CDR3 sequences, 25% of them appearing once. This record comes from a study of response to subunit inactivated influenza vaccine. The CDR3 runs to 14 residues. CDR1 SEHNR and CDR2 FQNEAQ come from the germline V gene (reference sequence). V was cut by 5 bases and J by 5 bases, with 13 bases left in between. The sequence derives from a man aged 50-59 years who received an inactivated influenza vaccine. The genes are TRBV7-9 and TRBJ2-1; TRBD2 might be the D (6 bases). Source: CD4+ T cells sorted from PBMCs, taken 5 days after vaccination. The CDR3 DNA is TGTGCCAGCAGCCCGGGAGTACAAAACAATGAGCAGTTCTTC. Amino acid sequence: CASSPGVQNNEQFF.